This T cell receptor beta chain came from a study of CD4 T cells in relation to SARS-CoV-2 and coronaviruses. Study context: ViraFEST: roughly ten-day antigen culture of PBMCs, then TCR beta CDR3 sequencing. Study-wide results and limits: This crossreactivity analysis covered spike protein alone, no other viral proteins.

Unexposed donor CD4+ T cells date from 2011-2018, before the COVID-19 pandemic. After about 11 days of culture, CD4+ T cells were isolated. As cell numbers allowed, unexposed-donor CD4+ T cells faced SARS-CoV-2 S/N and four cold-coronavirus spikes. As for this clone: Its antigen is undetermined.

The repertoire was sequenced with immunoSEQ multiplex PCR; TCRdb's copy has only in-frame clones and lacks some. Among about 20,000 clones listed, roughly 77% were seen once. The CDR3 length is 14 residues. Germline V CDR1 and CDR2: MNHEY, SVGAGI. Trimming took off 7 bases at V and 0 bases at J, with 12 bases between the two ends. Material for sequencing was CD4+ T cells from PBMCs, cultured in vitro. This clonotype was sampled from a human donor in good health. The rearrangement links TRBV6-5 to TRBJ1-1; D may be TRBD1 (5 bases). The CDR3 region has the DNA TGTGCCAGCAATTTAAGGGGTGTGAACACTGAAGCTTTCTTT. Translated, it gives CASNLRGVNTEAFF.